This T cell receptor beta chain originates from a study of blood T cell repertoires in COVID-19. Study-level information: Acute and convalescent COVID-19 samples came from the United States, Italy and Spain. T cells, B-cell-depleted T cells, or PBMCs provided the cDNA or gDNA that served as material.

Per the study methods: For nucleated cells, counts were estimated from reference gene primer amplification. The protocol was immunoSEQ multiplex PCR, while the TCRdb copy is restricted to in-frame clones and leaves out a portion. The V and J calls and clone size were taken over from that table, and D and trimming were inferred from the DNA. The sample has hundreds of thousands of clones, 70% to 90% seen once. The specimen sequenced was peripheral blood. The clonotype comes from a man aged 18 to 29 with active or convalescent COVID-19.

CDR3: CASSPDWMNNEQFF. The CDR3 coding sequence is TGTGCCAGCAGTCCGGACTGGATGAACAATGAGCAGTTCTTC. The rearrangement uses TRBV6-1 and TRBJ2-1, with D possibly being TRBD2 (5 bases). The CDR3 runs to 14 residues. V gave up 5 bases and J gave up 5 bases, with 13 bases separating them. The germline V gene encodes CDR1 MNHNS and CDR2 SASEGT.